This record concerns one TCR beta chain sequence. The antigen remains unidentified. This entry belongs to a study of monozygotic twins with inflammatory bowel disease. Regarding the study as a whole: Lower TCRbeta diversity (inverse Simpson) was seen in IBD patients than in healthy co-twins.

Each UMI, carrying a 6-nucleotide sample barcode, came from template switching. TCRdb re-called the 5' RACE reads and shows each CDR3 protein once, DNA omitted. Recorded for this sample: 300,000 to 400,000 distinct CDR3 sequences. There are 17 residues in the CDR3. The germline gives CDR1 SGHTA, CDR2 FQGTGA. This TCR came from a human donor with ulcerative colitis or Crohn's disease, or a healthy co-twin of an affected twin (not recorded which). V and J are TRBV7-3 and TRBJ2-2; the D gene TCRdb calls, TRBD2, cannot be checked with no DNA. The sequenced sample consisted of blood. The CDR3 loop reads CASSSIPSGGFSGELFF.